This T cell receptor beta chain stems from a study of diagnostic markers for celiac disease (dated by TCRdb to about 2020). As encoded in the germline V gene (reference sequence), CDR1 is GTSNPN while CDR2 is SVGIG. The CDR3 holds 14 amino acids from the cysteine to the phenylalanine. The record lacks a DNA sequence. The reads were generated on an Illumina MiSeq. After the reads were reprocessed by TCRdb, one entry was made per CDR3 protein sequence, with no DNA. This sample's listing comprises around 7,500 distinct CDR3 sequences. The ten most abundant clones make up over 6% of the sample. Comment on this clonotype: The antigen it binds to is not known.

The sequenced material came from either unsorted cells or a sorted T cell fraction (not recorded which). The source is a human donor. This table probably holds off-target reads from a library built for another chain. The chain is assembled from TRBV30 and TRBJ2-7; the D call from TCRdb, TRBD1, cannot be confirmed without DNA. The CDR3 region has the sequence CAWSRGRNSYEQYF.